This TCR beta chain originates from a study of cytomegalovirus exposure and HLA in healthy donors. In the study overall: The early release's HLA-typed donors yielded about 85 million unique TCRs. Study-level results: Reported findings show TCR beta sequences accurately forecast HLA-A and HLA-B alleles in most subjects.

V lost 6 bases to trimming and J lost 1 base; unmatched junction nucleotides: 8. The CDR3 length is 16 residues. CDR1 and CDR2 (germline): WNHNN, SYGVQD (reference sequence). Concerning this clone: What it binds is not known.

The PCR had 60 Vbeta and 13 Jbeta primers. TCRdb keeps only in-frame clones here, not all; method: immunoSEQ multiplex PCR. The sample includes about 130,000 clones, roughly three quarters of them seen just once. The receptor was derived from a man between 18 and 35 years old in good health and CMV-seronegative. The sequenced material came from PBMCs. The chain combines TRBV10-1 with TRBJ2-2; 7 positions match TRBD1. The CDR3 DNA sequence: TGCGCCAGCAGCAAAACCCGGACAGGGAACACCGGGGAGCTGTTTTTT. Protein product: CASSKTRTGNTGELFF.